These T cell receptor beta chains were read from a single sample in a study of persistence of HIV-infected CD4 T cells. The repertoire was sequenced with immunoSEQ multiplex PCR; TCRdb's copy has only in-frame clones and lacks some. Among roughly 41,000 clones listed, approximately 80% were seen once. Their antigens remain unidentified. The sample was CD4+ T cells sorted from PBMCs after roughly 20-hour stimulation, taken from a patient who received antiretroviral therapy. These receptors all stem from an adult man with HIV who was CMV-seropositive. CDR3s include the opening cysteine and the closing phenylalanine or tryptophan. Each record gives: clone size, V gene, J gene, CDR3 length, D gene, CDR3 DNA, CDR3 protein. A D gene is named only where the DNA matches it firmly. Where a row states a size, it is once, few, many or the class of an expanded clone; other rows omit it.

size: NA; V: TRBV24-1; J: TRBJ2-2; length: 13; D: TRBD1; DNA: TGTGCCACCTCCCGGGACAGCGCCGGGGAGCTGTTTTTT; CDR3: CATSRDSAGELFF
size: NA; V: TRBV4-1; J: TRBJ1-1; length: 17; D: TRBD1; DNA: TGCGCCAGCAGCCAATTCGAACTGGGACAGGCAAAGACTGAAGCTTTCTTT; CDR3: CASSQFELGQAKTEAFF
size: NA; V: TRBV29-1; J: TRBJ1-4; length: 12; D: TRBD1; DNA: TGCAGCGTTGGACAGGGGTATGAAAAACTGTTTTTT; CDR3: CSVGQGYEKLFF
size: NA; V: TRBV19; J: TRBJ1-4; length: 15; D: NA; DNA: TGTGCCAGTAGTATAGGTCGGACAGCTAATGAAAAACTGTTTTTT; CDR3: CASSIGRTANEKLFF
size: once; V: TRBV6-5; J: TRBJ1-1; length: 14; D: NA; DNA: TGTGCCAGCCTTACCGGGGGGTGGGACACTGAAGCTTTCTTT; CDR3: CASLTGGWDTEAFF
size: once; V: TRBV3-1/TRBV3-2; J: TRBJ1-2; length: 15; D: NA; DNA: TGTGCCAGCAGCCAAGAAAATCGGGGCTCCGCGGGCTACACCTTC; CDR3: CASSQENRGSAGYTF
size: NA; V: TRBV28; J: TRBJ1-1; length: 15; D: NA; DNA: TGTGCCAGCAGTTTAAGTAGGGGGTTAGGCACTGAAGCTTTCTTT; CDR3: CASSLSRGLGTEAFF
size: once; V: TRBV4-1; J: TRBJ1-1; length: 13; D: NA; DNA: TGCGCCAGCAGCCTAAATCCGAACACTGAAGCTTTCTTT; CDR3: CASSLNPNTEAFF
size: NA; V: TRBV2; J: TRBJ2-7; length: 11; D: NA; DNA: TGTGCCAGCAGTCCAGGGTACGAGCAGTACTTC; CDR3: CASSPGYEQYF
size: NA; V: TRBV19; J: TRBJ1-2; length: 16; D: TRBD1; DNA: TGTGCCAGTAGTATAGGCTGGACAGGATCGACCTATGGCTACACCTTC; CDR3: CASSIGWTGSTYGYTF
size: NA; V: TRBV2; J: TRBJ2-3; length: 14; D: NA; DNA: TGTGCCAGCAGTGCTGGCGCGAGCACAGATACGCAGTATTTT; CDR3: CASSAGASTDTQYF
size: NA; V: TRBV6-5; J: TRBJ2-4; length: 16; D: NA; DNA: TGTGCCAGCAGTTACACCGGAATGTTAGCCAAAAACATTCAGTACTTC; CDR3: CASSYTGMLAKNIQYF
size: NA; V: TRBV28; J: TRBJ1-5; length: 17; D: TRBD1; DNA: TGTGCCAGCAGTCCCATCAGGGGACAGGGGGCGAGTCAGCCCCAGCATTTT; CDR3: CASSPIRGQGASQPQHF
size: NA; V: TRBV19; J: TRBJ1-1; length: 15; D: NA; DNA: TGTGCCAGTAGTATTCCCGGGAGGGCAGACACTGAAGCTTTCTTT; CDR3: CASSIPGRADTEAFF
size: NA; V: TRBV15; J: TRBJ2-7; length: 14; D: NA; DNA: TGTGCCACCAGCAGAGAACAGAATTCCTACGAGCAGTACTTC; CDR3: CATSREQNSYEQYF
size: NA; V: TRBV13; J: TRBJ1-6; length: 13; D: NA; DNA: TGTGCCAGCAGCGGAGTCGGAGAATCACCCCTCCACTTT; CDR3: CASSGVGESPLHF
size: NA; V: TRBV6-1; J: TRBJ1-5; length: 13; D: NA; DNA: TGTGCCAGCAGTGAAGATCCGCATCAGCCCCAGCATTTT; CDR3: CASSEDPHQPQHF
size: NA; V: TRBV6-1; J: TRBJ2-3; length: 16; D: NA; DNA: TGTGCCAGCAGTGAAGCGCGGGCAGCCTACACAGATACGCAGTATTTT; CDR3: CASSEARAAYTDTQYF
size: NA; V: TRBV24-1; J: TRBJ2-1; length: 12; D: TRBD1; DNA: TGTGCCACCAGTGTAACAGGGGATGTGCAGTTCTTC; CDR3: CATSVTGDVQFF
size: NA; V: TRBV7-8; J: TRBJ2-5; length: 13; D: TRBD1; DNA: TGTGCCAGCAAACAGGGGACCGGGGAGACCCAGTACTTC; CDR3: CASKQGTGETQYF
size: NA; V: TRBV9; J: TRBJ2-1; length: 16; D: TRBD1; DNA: TGTGCCAGCAGCGTAGACCCAGGACAGGGTGCGGATGAGCAGTTCTTC; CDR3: CASSVDPGQGADEQFF
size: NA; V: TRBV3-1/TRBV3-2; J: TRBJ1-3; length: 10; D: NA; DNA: TGTGCCAGCGGAACGAACACCATATATTTT; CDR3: CASGTNTIYF
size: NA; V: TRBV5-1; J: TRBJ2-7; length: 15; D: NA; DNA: TGCGCCAGCAGCATTGGGTCCGGGGGCCCCTACGAGCAGTACTTC; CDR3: CASSIGSGGPYEQYF
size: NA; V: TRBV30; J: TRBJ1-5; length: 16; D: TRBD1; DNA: TGTGCCTGGAGCGCCGGGACAGGGGGCTTATATCAGCCCCAGCATTTT; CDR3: CAWSAGTGGLYQPQHF
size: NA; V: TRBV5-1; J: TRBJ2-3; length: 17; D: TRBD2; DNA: TGCGCCAGCAGCTTATTCTCGGCTAGCGGGGGCACAGATACGCAGTATTTT; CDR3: CASSLFSASGGTDTQYF
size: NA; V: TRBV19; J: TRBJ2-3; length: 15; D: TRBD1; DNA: TGTGCCAGTAGTCGGGACAGCCGTAGGGGAGATACGCAGTATTTT; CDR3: CASSRDSRRGDTQYF
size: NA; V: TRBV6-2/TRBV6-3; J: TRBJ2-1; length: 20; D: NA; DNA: TGTGCCAGCAGTTACTCGAGTAGGGGGCGGGGGCTGAGCTCCTACAATGAGCAGTTCTTC; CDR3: CASSYSSRGRGLSSYNEQFF
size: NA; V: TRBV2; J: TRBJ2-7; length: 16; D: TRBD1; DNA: TGTGCCAGCAGTGAAAGGACAGGGTCTGGCACCTACGAGCAGTACTTC; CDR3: CASSERTGSGTYEQYF
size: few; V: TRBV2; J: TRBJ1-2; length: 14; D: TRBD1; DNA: TGTGCCAGCAGTGAACTGAGACAGGGGGAGCGTACTGGCTTC; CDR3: CASSELRQGERTGF
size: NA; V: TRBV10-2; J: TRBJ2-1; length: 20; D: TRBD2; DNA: TGCGCCAGCAGTGAGTCGAGTAGGCTAGCGGGGGTAAGCTCCTACAATGAGCAGTTCTTC; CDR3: CASSESSRLAGVSSYNEQFF
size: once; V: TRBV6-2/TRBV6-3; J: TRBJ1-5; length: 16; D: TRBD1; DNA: TGTGCCAGCAGTTACTTGGGGACAGATAGCAATCAGCCCCAGCATTTT; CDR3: CASSYLGTDSNQPQHF
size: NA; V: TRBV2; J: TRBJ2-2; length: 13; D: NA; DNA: TGTGCCAGCAGTGCAGGGAACACCGGGGAGCTGTTTTTT; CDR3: CASSAGNTGELFF
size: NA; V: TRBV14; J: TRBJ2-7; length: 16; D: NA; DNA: TGTGCCAGCAGCCGTTCCGGACTTTGGGGGTCCTACGAGCAGTACTTC; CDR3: CASSRSGLWGSYEQYF
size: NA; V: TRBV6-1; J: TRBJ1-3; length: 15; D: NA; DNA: TGTGCCAGCAGTGAAGCGCTCTTCTCTGGAAACACCATATATTTT; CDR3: CASSEALFSGNTIYF
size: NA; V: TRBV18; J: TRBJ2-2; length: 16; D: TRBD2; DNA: TGTGCCAGCTCCGACGTCGGGGGGTTCGCCACCGGGGAGCTGTTTTTT; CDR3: CASSDVGGFATGELFF
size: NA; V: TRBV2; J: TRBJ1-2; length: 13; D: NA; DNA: TGTGCCAGCAGGTCAGAAGGGGACTATGGCTACACCTTC; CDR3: CASRSEGDYGYTF
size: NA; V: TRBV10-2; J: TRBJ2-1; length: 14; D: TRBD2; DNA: TGCGCCGTGGGGGAGGCTAGCGGGGTAGGGACGCAGTTCTTC; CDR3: CAVGEASGVGTQFF
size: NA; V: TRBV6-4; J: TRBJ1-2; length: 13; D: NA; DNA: TGTGCCAGCAGTGACTCGGGAGCTGGGGGCTACACCTTC; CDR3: CASSDSGAGGYTF
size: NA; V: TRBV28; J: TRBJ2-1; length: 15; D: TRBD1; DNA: TGTGCCAGCAGTTGGACAGGGGGAACCTACAATGAGCAGTTCTTC; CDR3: CASSWTGGTYNEQFF
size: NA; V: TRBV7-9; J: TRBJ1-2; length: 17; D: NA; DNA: TGTGCCAGCAGTCGCCTGGGCGGGGGCAGAACTAACTATGGCTACACCTTC; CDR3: CASSRLGGGRTNYGYTF
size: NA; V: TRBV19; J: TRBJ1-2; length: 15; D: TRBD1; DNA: TGTGCCAGTAGTATAGCCCATACAGGGGGCTATGGCTACACCTTC; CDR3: CASSIAHTGGYGYTF